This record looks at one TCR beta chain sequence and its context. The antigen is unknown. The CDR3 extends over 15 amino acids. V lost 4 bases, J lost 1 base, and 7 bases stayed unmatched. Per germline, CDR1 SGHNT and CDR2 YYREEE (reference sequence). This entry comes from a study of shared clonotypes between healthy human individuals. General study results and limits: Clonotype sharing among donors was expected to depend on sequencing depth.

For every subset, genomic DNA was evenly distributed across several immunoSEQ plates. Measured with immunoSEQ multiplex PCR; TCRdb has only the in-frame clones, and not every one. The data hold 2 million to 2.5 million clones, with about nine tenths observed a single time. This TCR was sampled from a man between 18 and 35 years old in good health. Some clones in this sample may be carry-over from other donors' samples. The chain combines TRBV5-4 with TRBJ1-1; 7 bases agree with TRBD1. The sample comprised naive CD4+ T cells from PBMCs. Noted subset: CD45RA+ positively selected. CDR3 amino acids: CASSPQQGKNTEAFF. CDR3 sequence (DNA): TGTGCCAGCAGCCCTCAACAGGGGAAGAACACTGAAGCTTTCTTT.